This T cell receptor beta chain emerged from a study of a mutant IDH1 vaccine in newly diagnosed glioma. About the study: Of the patients given treatment, around 62% were male and 37.5% were female, and a mean age of approximately 37 years was recorded. Prior therapy was radiotherapy, temozolomide, or both; most received both.

In the case of this clone: Its cognate antigen is unknown.

The study, taken as a whole, reports: Pseudoprogression apparently lacked any relation to changes in top peripheral T cell clonotypes. Across multiple MHC alleles, around 93% of patients had vaccine-induced responses.

Described time point: baseline, week 1 (first vaccination visit). The sample's treatment: pre-vaccination baseline after standard-of-care therapy. Germline V gene sequence: CDR1 MGHRA, CDR2 YSYEKL. Trimming removed 4 bases at V and 13 bases at J, with 17 bases between. The CDR3 runs 13 residues. The assay was immunoSEQ multiplex PCR, and TCRdb's table has in-frame clones only and misses some. Of about 50,000 clones detected, about nine tenths appear once; the ten largest clones hold about 2.5%. The TCR was taken from a man aged 35 to 55 with glioma. V and J are TRBV4-1 and TRBJ2-1; D ambiguous. The sequencing here drew on PBMCs, taken from a glioma patient treated with radiotherapy, temozolomide or both. The CDR3 region is CASSRVLAPSQFF. The CDR3 nucleotides read TGCGCCAGCAGCCGCGTATTAGCCCCGAGCCAGTTCTTC.